Below, one T cell receptor (beta chain) is given with its context. Clones were sequenced by immunoSEQ multiplex PCR, and TCRdb holds only the in-frame ones, with some missing. This repertoire shows around 700,000 clones, approximately 74% found once; its top ten account for 1.5% to 2%. The sample originates from a study of shared clonotypes between healthy human individuals. Germline CDR1 reads MDHEN; CDR2 reads SYDVKM. The V gene lost 6 bases and the J gene lost 4 bases, with 6 bases spanning the gap. The CDR3 sequence is 11 residues long. Sequenced: memory CD4+ T cells sorted from blood. Subset specified: CD45RA-negative fraction. The sequence came from a woman aged 25 to 39 in good health. This chain uses TRBV28 with TRBJ1-1, with D hard to call. CDR3 region: CASSHFTEAFF. CDR3 nucleotides: TGTGCCAGCAGCCACTTCACTGAAGCTTTCTTT.